Sequencing of this TCR beta chain was carried out in a study of Tregs in tolerant kidney transplant recipients. General observations from the study: Activated donor B cell expansion appeared to reveal the most relevant donor-specific TCRbeta repertoire. No direct test of biological reproducibility was done here.

Unstimulated regulatory T cells (CD4+CD25+CD127-), CD4+CD25- non-regulatory cells, CD4 and CD8 cells were FACS-sorted from thawed PBMCs. Points on this clone: Its specificity is unknown.

V lost 0 bases to trimming and J lost 8 bases, with 13 bases between them. The CDR3 totals 13 residues. Germline-derived CDR1 and CDR2 are GTSNPN and SVGIG (reference sequence). Clones were sequenced by immunoSEQ multiplex PCR, and TCRdb holds only the in-frame ones, with some missing. In the table there are about 68,000 clones, less than 90% of which are singletons. V gene TRBV30 combines with J gene TRBJ1-2; D gene uncertain. The receptor's source is a human donor in good health. The sequenced sample was CD4+ T cells from blood. CDR3 amino acids: CAWSVRPPRGYTF. DNA for the CDR3: TGTGCCTGGAGTGTACGCCCCCCTCGGGGCTACACCTTC. Variable domain in full (rest from reference TRBV30 and TRBJ1-2): SQTIHQWPATLVQPVGSPLSLECTVEGTSNPNLYWYRQAAGRGLQLLFYSVGIGQISSEVPQNLSASRPQDRQFILSSKKLLLSDSGFYLCAWSVRPPRGYTFGSGTRLTVV.